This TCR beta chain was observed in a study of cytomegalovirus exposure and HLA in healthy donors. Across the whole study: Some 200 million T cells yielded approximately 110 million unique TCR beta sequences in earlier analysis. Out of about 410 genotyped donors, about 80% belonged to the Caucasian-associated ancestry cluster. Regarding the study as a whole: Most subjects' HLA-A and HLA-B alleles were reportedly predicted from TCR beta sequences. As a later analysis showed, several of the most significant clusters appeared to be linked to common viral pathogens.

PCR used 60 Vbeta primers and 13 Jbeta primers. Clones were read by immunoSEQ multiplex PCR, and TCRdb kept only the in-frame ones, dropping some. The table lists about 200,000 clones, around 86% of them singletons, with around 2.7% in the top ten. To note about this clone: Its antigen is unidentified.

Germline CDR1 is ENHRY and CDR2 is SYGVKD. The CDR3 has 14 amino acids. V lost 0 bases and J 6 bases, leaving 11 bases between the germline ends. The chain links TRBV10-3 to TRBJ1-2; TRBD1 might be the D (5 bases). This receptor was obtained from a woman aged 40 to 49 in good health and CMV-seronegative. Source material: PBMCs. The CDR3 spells CAISESAGPHGYTF. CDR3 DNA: TGTGCCATCAGTGAGTCCGCGGGGCCTCATGGCTACACCTTC.